These 5 T cell receptor beta chains were sequenced from one sample in a study of PD-L1 blockade in urothelial cancer. The protocol was immunoSEQ multiplex PCR, while the TCRdb copy is restricted to in-frame clones and leaves out a portion. The data contain tens of thousands of clones, approximately 83% of them singletons. The input for sequencing was PBMCs, taken around atezolizumab (anti-PD-L1) treatment. The receptor source for this set is a man in his sixties with urothelial cancer.

The rearrangement joins TRBV4-1 to TRBJ1-3, with TRBD1 as a possible D gene (5 bases). Germline CDR1 MGHRA, CDR2 YSYEKL. This CDR3 is 15 amino acids long. With 5 bases removed from V and 3 bases from J, the gap between germline ends came to 14 bases. The CDR3 loop is CASSTGDRYGNTIYF. The DNA for the CDR3 is TGCGCCAGCAGCACAGGAGACCGCTATGGAAACACCATATATTTT.

The chain uses TRBV11-2 and TRBJ2-1, with TRBD2 as a possible D gene (5 bases). In germline, CDR1 is SGHAT, CDR2 FQNNGV. The CDR3 has 15 amino acids. Trimming left V 0 bases short and J 4 bases short, with 10 bases between. The CDR3 is CASSLEAALYNEQFF. The CDR3 DNA reads TGTGCCAGCAGCTTAGAAGCGGCGCTATACAATGAGCAGTTCTTC.

The genes are TRBV6-1 and TRBJ1-3; possible D gene TRBD1, 6 bases. CDR1 and CDR2 (germline): MNHNS, SASEGT. There are 16 residues in the CDR3. The V and J ends lost 2 bases and 4 bases respectively, with 15 bases between them. The CDR3 protein is CASSERGGGAGNTIYF. For the CDR3, the DNA is TGTGCCAGCAGTGAAAGAGGCGGGGGGGCCGGAAACACCATATATTTT.

The V and J genes are TRBV15 and TRBJ2-3; 7 bases line up with TRBD1. The CDR3 spans 15 residues. The V gene end was trimmed by 1 base and the J gene end by 7 bases; junction bases not matched to a gene: 8. The V gene's germline CDR1 is LNHNV and CDR2 YYDKDF (reference sequence). DNA of the CDR3: TGTGCCACCAGCAGAGTAGTGACAGGGCCTTATACGCAGTATTTT. Amino acid sequence: CATSRVVTGPYTQYF.

This chain connects TRBV28 to TRBJ2-2, with 14 bases aligning to TRBD2. The CDR3 consists of 19 residues. Germline V gene data show CDR1 as MDHEN and CDR2 as SYDVKM. Trimming cost V 6 bases and J 2 bases; bases outside gene matches: 11. CDR3 amino acids: CASRPGLAGGITNTGELFF. The CDR3 DNA reads TGTGCCAGCAGACCTGGACTAGCGGGGGGAATAACCAACACCGGGGAGCTGTTTTTT.